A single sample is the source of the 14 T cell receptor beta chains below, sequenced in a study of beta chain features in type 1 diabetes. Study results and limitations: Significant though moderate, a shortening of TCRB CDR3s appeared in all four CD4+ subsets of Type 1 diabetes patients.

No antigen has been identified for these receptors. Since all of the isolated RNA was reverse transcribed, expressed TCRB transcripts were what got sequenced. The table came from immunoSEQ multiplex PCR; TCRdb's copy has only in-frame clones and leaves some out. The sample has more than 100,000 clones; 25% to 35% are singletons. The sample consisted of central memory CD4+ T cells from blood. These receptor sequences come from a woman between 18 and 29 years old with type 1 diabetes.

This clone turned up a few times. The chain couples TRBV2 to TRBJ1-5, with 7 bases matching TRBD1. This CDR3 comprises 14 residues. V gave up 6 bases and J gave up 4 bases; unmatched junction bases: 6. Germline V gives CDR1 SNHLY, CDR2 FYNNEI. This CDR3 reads CASSRGAANQPQHF. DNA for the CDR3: TGTGCCAGCAGCAGGGGGGCAGCTAATCAGCCCCAGCATTTT.

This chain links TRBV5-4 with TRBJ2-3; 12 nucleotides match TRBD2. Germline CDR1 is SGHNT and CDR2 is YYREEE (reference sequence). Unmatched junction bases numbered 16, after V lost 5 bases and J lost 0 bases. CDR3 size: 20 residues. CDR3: CASSPRTSGTLTSSTDTQYF. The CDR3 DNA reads TGTGCCAGCAGTCCGAGGACTAGCGGGACTTTAACCTCTAGCACAGATACGCAGTATTTT.

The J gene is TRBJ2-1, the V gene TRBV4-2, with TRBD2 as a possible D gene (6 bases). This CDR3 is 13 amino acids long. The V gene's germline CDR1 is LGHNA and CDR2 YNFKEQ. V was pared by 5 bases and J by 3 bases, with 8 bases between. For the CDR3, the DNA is TGTGCCAGCAGCTGGACTATCTACAATGAGCAGTTCTTC. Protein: CASSWTIYNEQFF.

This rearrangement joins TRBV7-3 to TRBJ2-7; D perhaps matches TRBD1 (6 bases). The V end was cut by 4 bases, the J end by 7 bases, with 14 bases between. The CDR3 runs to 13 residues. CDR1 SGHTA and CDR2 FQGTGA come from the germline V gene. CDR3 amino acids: CASSSRQDREQYF. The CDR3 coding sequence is TGTGCCAGCAGCTCACGACAGGATCGGGAGCAGTACTTC.

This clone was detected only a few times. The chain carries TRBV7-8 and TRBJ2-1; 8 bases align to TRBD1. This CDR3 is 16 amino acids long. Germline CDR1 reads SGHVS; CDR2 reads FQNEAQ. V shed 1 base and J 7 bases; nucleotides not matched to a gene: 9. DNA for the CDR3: TGTGCCAGCAGCTTAGGGTACAGGGGGGTTGTGAATGAGCAGTTCTTC. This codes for CASSLGYRGVVNEQFF.

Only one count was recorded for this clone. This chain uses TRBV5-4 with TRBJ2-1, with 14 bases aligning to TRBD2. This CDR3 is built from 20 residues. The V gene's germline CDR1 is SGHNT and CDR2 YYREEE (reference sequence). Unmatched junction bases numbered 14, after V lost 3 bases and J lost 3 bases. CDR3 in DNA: TGTGCCAGCAGCTCCCGAACGGGACTAGCGGGAGCCGGACTCTACAATGAGCAGTTCTTC. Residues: CASSSRTGLAGAGLYNEQFF.

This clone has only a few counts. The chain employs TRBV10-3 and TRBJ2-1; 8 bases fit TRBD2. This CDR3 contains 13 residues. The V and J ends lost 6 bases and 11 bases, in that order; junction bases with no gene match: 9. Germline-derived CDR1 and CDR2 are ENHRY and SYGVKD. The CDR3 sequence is CAISLGEREQQFF. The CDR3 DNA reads TGTGCCATCAGCCTTGGGGAGCGGGAGCAGCAGTTCTTC.

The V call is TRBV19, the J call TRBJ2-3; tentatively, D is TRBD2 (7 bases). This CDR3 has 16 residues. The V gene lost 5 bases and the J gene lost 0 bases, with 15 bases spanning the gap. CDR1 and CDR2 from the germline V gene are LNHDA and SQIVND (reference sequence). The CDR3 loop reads CASSQDRGASTDTQYF. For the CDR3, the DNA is TGTGCCAGTAGTCAGGATCGGGGGGCGAGCACAGATACGCAGTATTTT.

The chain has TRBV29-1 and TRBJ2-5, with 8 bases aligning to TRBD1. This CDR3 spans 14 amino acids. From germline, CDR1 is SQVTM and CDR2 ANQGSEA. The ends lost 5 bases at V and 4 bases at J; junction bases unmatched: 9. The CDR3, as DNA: TGCAGCGTTTTTGGACGCAGGGGGCTAGAGACCCAGTACTTC. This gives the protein CSVFGRRGLETQYF.

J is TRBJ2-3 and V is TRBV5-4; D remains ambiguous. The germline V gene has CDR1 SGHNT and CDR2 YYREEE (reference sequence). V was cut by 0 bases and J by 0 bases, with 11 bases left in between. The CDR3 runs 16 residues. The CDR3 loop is CASSLGVAPSTDTQYF. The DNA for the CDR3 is TGTGCCAGCAGCTTGGGAGTAGCCCCTAGCACAGATACGCAGTATTTT. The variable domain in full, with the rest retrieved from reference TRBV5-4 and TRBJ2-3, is ETGVTQSPTHLIKTRGQQVTLRCSSQSGHNTVSWYQQALGQGPQFIFQYYREEENGRGNFPPRFSGLQFPNYSSELNVNALELDDSALYLCASSLGVAPSTDTQYFGPGTRLTVL.

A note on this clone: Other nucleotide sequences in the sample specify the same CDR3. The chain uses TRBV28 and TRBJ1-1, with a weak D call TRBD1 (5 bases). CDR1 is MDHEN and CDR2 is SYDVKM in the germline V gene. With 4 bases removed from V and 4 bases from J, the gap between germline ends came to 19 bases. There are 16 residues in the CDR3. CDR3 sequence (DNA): TGTGCCAGCAGTTCTGCCCCCGGGACGGGGGGCACTGAAGCTTTCTTT. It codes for CASSSAPGTGGTEAFF.

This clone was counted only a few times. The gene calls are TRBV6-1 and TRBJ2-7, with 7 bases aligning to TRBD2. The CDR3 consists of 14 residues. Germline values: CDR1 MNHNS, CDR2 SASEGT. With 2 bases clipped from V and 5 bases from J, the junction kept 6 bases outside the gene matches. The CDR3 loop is CASSEPGLLNEQYV. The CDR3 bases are TGTGCCAGCAGTGAACCGGGACTACTAAACGAGCAGTACGTC.

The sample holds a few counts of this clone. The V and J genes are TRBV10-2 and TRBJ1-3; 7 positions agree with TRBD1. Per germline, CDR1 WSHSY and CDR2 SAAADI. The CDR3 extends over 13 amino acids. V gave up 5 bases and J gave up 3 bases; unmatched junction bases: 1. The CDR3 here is CASSWTGGNTIYF. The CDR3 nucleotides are TGCGCCAGCAGTTGGACAGGTGGAAACACCATATATTTT.

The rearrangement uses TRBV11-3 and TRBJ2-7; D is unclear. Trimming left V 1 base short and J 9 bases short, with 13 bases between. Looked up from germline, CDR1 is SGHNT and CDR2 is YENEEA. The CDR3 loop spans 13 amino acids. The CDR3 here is CASSLGPYAAQYV. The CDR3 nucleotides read TGTGCCAGCAGCTTAGGGCCGTACGCGGCGCAGTACGTC.